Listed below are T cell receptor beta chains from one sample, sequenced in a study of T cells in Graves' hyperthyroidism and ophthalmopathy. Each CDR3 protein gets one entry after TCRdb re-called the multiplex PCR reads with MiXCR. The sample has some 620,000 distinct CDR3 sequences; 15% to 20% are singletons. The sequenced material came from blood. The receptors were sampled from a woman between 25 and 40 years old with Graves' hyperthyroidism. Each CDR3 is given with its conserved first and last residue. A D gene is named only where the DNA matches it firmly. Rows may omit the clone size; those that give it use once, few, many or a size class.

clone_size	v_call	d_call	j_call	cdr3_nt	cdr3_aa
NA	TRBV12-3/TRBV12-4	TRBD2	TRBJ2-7	TGTGCCAGCAGTCGGACTAGTTGGCGATACGAGCAGTACTTC	CASSRTSWRYEQYF
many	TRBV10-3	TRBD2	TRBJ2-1	TGTGCCATCGGGACGACTAGCGGGAGCTTCTATGAGCAGTTCTTC	CAIGTTSGSFYEQFF
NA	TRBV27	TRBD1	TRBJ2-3	TGTGCCAGCAGCCCACCATTGGGGACAGGGTTAACAGATACGCAGTATTTT	CASSPPLGTGLTDTQYF
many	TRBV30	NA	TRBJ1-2	TGTGCCTGGAGTCGACGGACTAACTATGGCTACACCTTC	CAWSRRTNYGYTF
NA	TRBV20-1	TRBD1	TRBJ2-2	TGCAGTGCTTGGGGTGGCAGGGGGAAAACCGGGGAGCTGTTTTTT	CSAWGGRGKTGELFF
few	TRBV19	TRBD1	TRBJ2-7	TGTGCCAGTAGTATGGGCAGGGGGCCCTACGAGCAGTACTTC	CASSMGRGPYEQYF
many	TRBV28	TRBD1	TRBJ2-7	TGTGCCAGCAGTTTATGGGGACAGTCCTACGAGCAGTACTTC	CASSLWGQSYEQYF
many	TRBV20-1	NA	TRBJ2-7	TGCAGTGCTAGCGGGTATAGCTCCTACGAGCAGTACTTC	CSASGYSSYEQYF
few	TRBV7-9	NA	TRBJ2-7	TGTGCCAGCAGCTCTCTACCGGGCCTCGCCCACGAGCAGTACTTC	CASSSLPGLAHEQYF
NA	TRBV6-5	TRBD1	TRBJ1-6	TGTGCCAGCAGTTACTCCGGGACAGGGGGTTCACCCCTCCACTTT	CASSYSGTGGSPLHF
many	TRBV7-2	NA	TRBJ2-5	TGTGCCAGCACCATCAGCCACCAAGAGACCCAGTACTTC	CASTISHQETQYF
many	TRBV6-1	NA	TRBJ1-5	TGTGCCAGCAGTGACCGACAGAGTATTCAGCCCCAGCATTTT	CASSDRQSIQPQHF
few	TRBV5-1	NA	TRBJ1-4	TGCGCCAGCCACCAGGGAGACCCTAATGAAAAACTGTTTTTT	CASHQGDPNEKLFF
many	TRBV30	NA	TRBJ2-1	TGTGCCTGGAGTGTAGAAGGGGGTGAGCAGTTCTTC	CAWSVEGGEQFF
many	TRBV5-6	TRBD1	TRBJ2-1	TGTGCCAGCAGCTTGGTAGACAGGGGATGGGATGAGCAGTTCTTC	CASSLVDRGWDEQFF
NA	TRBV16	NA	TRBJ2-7	TGTGCCAGCAGCCAGGCCGGGGGCGTCGAGCAGTACTTC	CASSQAGGVEQYF
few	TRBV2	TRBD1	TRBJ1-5	TGTGCCAGCACAACCGGACAGGGAAGCAATCAGCCCCAGCATTTT	CASTTGQGSNQPQHF
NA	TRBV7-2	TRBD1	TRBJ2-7	TGTGCCAGTAGTACTTCGGGACAGGGAGTCGAGCAGTACTTC	CASSTSGQGVEQYF
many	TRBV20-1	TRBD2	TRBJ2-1	TGCAGTGCAACAAGCGGGAGGGCCTCGATTGAGCAGTTCTTC	CSATSGRASIEQFF
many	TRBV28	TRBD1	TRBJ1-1	TGTGCCACTCACAGGGGAGCTGAAGCTTTCTTT	CATHRGAEAFF
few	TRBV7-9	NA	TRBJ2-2	TGTGCCAGCAGCTTTTCGGGGGTAGCGAGTACGACCGGGGAGCTGTTTTTT	CASSFSGVASTTGELFF
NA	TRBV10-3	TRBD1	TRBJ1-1	TGTGCCACGGGACAGGGTTTGAACACTGAAGCTTTCTTT	CATGQGLNTEAFF
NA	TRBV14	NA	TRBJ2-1	TGTGCCAGCAGCCAAAATGAAAGGGGAAAGCAGTTCTTC	CASSQNERGKQFF
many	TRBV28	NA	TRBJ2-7	TGTGCCAGCAGTTGGGCAGGGCTCCACGAGCAGTACTTC	CASSWAGLHEQYF
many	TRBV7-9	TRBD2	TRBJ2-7	TGTGCCAGCAGCACAACTAGGGCTAGCGGCTACTACGAGCAGTACTTC	CASSTTRASGYYEQYF
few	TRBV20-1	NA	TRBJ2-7	TGCAGTGCTAGAGAACACAGGGAGTGGAGCGGGTACGAGCAGTACTTC	CSAREHREWSGYEQYF
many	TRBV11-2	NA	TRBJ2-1	TGTGCCAGCAGCCCCGGGAATAACGATGAGCAGTTCTTC	CASSPGNNDEQFF
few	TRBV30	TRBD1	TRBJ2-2	TGTGCCTGGGACCGGACAGGGGCGGGCACCGGGGAGCTGTTTTTT	CAWDRTGAGTGELFF
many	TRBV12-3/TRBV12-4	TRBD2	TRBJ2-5	TGTGCCAGCAGAAAGACTAGCTTCGAGACCCAGTACTTC	CASRKTSFETQYF
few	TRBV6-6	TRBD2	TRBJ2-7	TGTGCCAGCAGTTACTCGACGAGACTAGCGAAGGAGCAGTACTTC	CASSYSTRLAKEQYF
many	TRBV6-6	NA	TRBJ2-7	TGTGCCAGCAGTTACTTCGGGGGCAACGAGCAGTACTTC	CASSYFGGNEQYF
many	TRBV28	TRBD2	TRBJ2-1	TGTGCCAGCAGTTCCATCCCCGGGAGGGCCCCGGATGAGCAGTTCTTC	CASSSIPGRAPDEQFF
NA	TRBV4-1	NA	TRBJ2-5	TGCGCCAGCAGCCAAGGGGGGGCGACCCAGTACTTC	CASSQGGATQYF
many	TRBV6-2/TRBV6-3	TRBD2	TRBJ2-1	TGTGCCAGCAGTTACGGACTAGTCACGACTGAGCAGTTCTTC	CASSYGLVTTEQFF
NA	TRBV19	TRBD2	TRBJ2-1	TGTGCCAGTAGTACCAGGACTAGTCGGAATGAGCAGTTCTTC	CASSTRTSRNEQFF
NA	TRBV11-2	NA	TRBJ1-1	TGTGCCAGCAGAAAACAGGGATGGACTGAAGCTTTCTTT	CASRKQGWTEAFF
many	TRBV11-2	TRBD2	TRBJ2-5	TGTGCCAGCAGCCTTAGCGGGACGGGGGAGTCCCAGTACTTC	CASSLSGTGESQYF
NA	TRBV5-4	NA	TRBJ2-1	TGTGCCAGCAGCTTGGCGGGCAGGAGGCCCTACAATGAGCAGTTCTTC	CASSLAGRRPYNEQFF
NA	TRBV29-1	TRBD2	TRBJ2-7	TGCAGCGCACGACTAGCCGTCTTCTCCTACGAGCGGTACTTC	CSARLAVFSYERYF
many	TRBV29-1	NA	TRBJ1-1	TGCAGCGTTGAACTCGCAGGGCAGGTCACTGAAGCTTTCTTT	CSVELAGQVTEAFF
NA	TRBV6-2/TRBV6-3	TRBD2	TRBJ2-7	TGTGCCAGCAGCCCGACGGGGGGGTTCTTCGAGCAGTACTTC	CASSPTGGFFEQYF
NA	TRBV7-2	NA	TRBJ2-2	TGTGCCAGCGTAAGCACCGGGGAGCTGTTTTTT	CASVSTGELFF
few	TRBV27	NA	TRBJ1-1	TGTGCCAGCAGTTTGGGTTATTTTAAGACTGAAGCTTTCTTT	CASSLGYFKTEAFF
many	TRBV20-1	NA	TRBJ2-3	TGCAGTGCTATGCAGGTTATTGGGGGGTTTTCGCAGCAGTATTTT	CSAMQVIGGFSQQYF
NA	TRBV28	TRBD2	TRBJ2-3	TGTGCCAGCAGGCCCCACCGGGCGGGAGGCCCCCATACGCAGTATTTT	CASRPHRAGGPHTQYF